A single sample is the source of the 13 T cell receptor beta chains below, sequenced in a study of T-cell reconstitution after alpha-beta-depleted transplantation in children. It was with unique molecular identifiers that the TCRbeta library was prepared. One entry per CDR3 protein, called by TCRdb with MiXCR from the PCR reads. The sample lists 400,000 to 500,000 distinct CDR3 sequences; roughly 10% were seen once. The sequencing used PBMCs from the stem cell graft donor, collected from the stem cell graft. The receptors were gathered from a human donor who donated a stem cell graft to a child with acute myeloid leukemia.

The V call is TRBV20-1, the J call TRBJ1-2; D may be TRBD1 (5 bases). Germline CDR1 and CDR2: DFQATT and SNEGSKA (reference sequence). Trimming pared 0 bases from V and 4 bases from J, leaving 12 bases between. The CDR3 is 14 amino acids. The CDR3 bases are TGCAGTGCTAGAGATGGGGGGTCGACCTATGGCTACACCTTC. It encodes CSARDGGSTYGYTF.

This clonotype appeared many times. The J gene is TRBJ1-1, the V gene TRBV11-2; TRBD1 is a possible D gene (5 bases). The CDR3 extends over 13 amino acids. Trimming removed 5 bases from V and 1 base from J, with 8 bases in between. Germline V gene lookup returns CDR1 SGHAT and CDR2 FQNNGV. In DNA form, the CDR3 reads TGTGCCAGCAGCCGCGGACAGAACACTGAAGCTTTCTTT. Translation: CASSRGQNTEAFF.

This clonotype occurred a few times. The rearrangement links TRBV6-5 to TRBJ1-1; D not certain. Germline CDR1 MNHEY, CDR2 SVGAGI. This CDR3 is built from 13 residues. V lost 2 bases and J 4 bases, leaving 8 bases between the germline ends. This CDR3 reads CASSYLDTTEAFF. The DNA of the CDR3 is TGTGCCAGCAGTTACCTCGACACCACTGAAGCTTTCTTT.

This clonotype was seen more than once but under ten times. The chain carries TRBV15 and TRBJ2-5; the match to TRBD1 covers 7 bases. The CDR3 is made up of 13 amino acids. In germline, CDR1 is LNHNV, CDR2 YYDKDF (reference sequence). V lost 5 bases, J lost 4 bases, and 4 bases stayed unmatched. CDR3 in amino acids: CATSGRQGETQYF. CDR3 DNA sequence: TGTGCCACCAGCGGCAGACAGGGAGAGACCCAGTACTTC.

Turning to this clonotype: A much larger clone differs from this one at a single base, so this may be a read error. The chain uses TRBV7-6 and TRBJ2-3; tentative D call: TRBD1 (5 bases). This CDR3 is 16 amino acids long. Germline CDR1 reads SGHVS; CDR2 reads FNYEAQ. V was trimmed by 4 bases and J by 2 bases, leaving 16 bases between them. CDR3 sequence (DNA): TGTGCCAGCAGCTCACGACAGTGTGAGGACACAGATACGCAGTATTTT. This translates into CASSSRQCEDTDTQYF. Based on the CDR3 plus reference TRBV7-6 and TRBJ2-3, the full variable domain is GAGVSQSPRYKVTKRGQDVALRCDPISGHVSLYWYRQALGQGPEFLTYFNYEAQQDKSGLPNDRFSAERPEGSISTLTIQRTEQRDSAMYRCASSSRQCEDTDTQYFGPGTRLTVL.

The chain has TRBV20-1 and TRBJ2-3; 7 bases align to TRBD2. Germline-derived CDR1 and CDR2 are DFQATT and SNEGSKA (reference sequence). V shed 6 bases and J 4 bases; nucleotides not matched to a gene: 7. The CDR3 loop spans 13 amino acids. The CDR3 DNA follows: TGCAGTGCCGACGGGGCGGGAGCAGATACGCAGTATTTT. Protein sequence: CSADGAGADTQYF.

This clonotype was seen repeatedly, ten times or more. The rearrangement links TRBV7-9 to TRBJ1-2; D unclear. V lost 7 bases, J lost 7 bases, and 25 bases lay in between. The CDR3 loop spans 16 amino acids. The germline CDR1 and CDR2 sequences are SEHNR and FQNEAQ (reference sequence). The CDR3 protein is CASTSRADPKYSGYTF. As DNA, the CDR3 is TGTGCCAGCACCTCCAGAGCGGACCCGAAGTACAGTGGCTACACCTTC.

To note about this clonotype: Sequence at one end of the junction differs from germline and may be a read error. The rearrangement joins TRBV7-9 to TRBJ1-2; 8 nucleotides line up with TRBD1. The CDR3 runs 14 residues. Germline V gives CDR1 SEHNR, CDR2 FQNEAQ (reference sequence). The CDR3 protein is CASSRGGQADGDTF. The CDR3 DNA reads as TGTGCCAGCAGCCGGGGGGGACAGGCTGATGGCGACACCTTC. Filled out from reference TRBV7-9 and TRBJ1-2, the complete variable domain reads DTGVSQNPRHKITKRGQNVTFRCDPISEHNRLYWYRQTLGQGPEFLTYFQNEAQLEKSRLLSDRFSAERPKGSFSTLEIQRTEQGDSAMYLCASSRGGQADGDTFGSGTRLTVV.

This chain links TRBV7-8 with TRBJ2-5; D unclear. The CDR3 contains 14 residues. Deletions cut 5 bases from V and 4 bases from J, with 14 bases between. Germline lookup yields CDR1 SGHVS and CDR2 FQNEAQ. The CDR3, as DNA: TGTGCCAGCAGCCTCGGACGGCAGCGAGAGACCCAGTACTTC. Translation: CASSLGRQRETQYF.

The rearrangement joins TRBV3-1 to TRBJ2-6, with TRBD2 identical over 7 bases. CDR1 and CDR2 from the germline V gene are LGHDT and YNNKEL (reference sequence). V lost 4 bases, J lost 0 bases, and 3 bases stayed unmatched. This CDR3 has 16 residues. The CDR3 region is CASSLERGSGANVLTF. CDR3 in DNA: TGTGCCAGCAGCCTCGAGCGGGGCTCTGGGGCCAACGTCCTGACTTTC.

This chain joins TRBV29-1 and TRBJ1-1; D is perhaps TRBD1 (5 bases). CDR3 length equals 13 residues. Germline CDR1 is SQVTM and CDR2 is ANQGSEA. V lost 6 bases to trimming and J lost 4 bases, with 15 bases between them. In DNA form, the CDR3 reads TGCAGCGTCGGGGGGACGTTGGGCACTGAAGCTTTCTTT. Protein: CSVGGTLGTEAFF.

This clonotype was observed a handful of times. The chain employs TRBV28 and TRBJ2-5, with D perhaps matching TRBD1 (6 bases). This CDR3 is built from 14 residues. V lost 6 bases and J lost 2, with 13 bases in between. Germline CDR1 MDHEN, CDR2 SYDVKM. The CDR3 protein is CASRLFQGQETQYF. Written as DNA, the CDR3 is TGTGCCAGCAGGCTCTTCCAGGGGCAAGAGACCCAGTACTTC.

J is TRBJ2-1 and V is TRBV9; D unresolved. The V and J ends lost 5 bases and 9 bases respectively, with 9 bases between them. Germline V CDR1 and CDR2: SGDLS, YYNGEE. There are 11 residues in the CDR3. The CDR3 DNA follows: TGTGCCAGCAGTCCGGCTTCTGAGCAGTTCTTC. It encodes CASSPASEQFF.